The clone carrying this T cell receptor (beta chain) has only one observation. V lost 2 bases and J 4 bases, leaving 9 bases between the germline ends. CDR3 length equals 14 residues. The V gene's germline CDR1 is MNHNS and CDR2 SASEGT. This sample is part of a study of blood T cell repertoires in COVID-19. In the original processing: Scientists estimated how many nucleated cells there were by amplifying reference gene primers. TCRdb's table, derived via immunoSEQ multiplex PCR, lists solely in-frame clones and lacks some. V and J calls and clone size are copied from that table; D and trimming were computed from the DNA. The data contain roughly 45,000 clones, 82% of them singletons.

V is TRBV6-1 and J is TRBJ1-5, with a weak D call TRBD1 (5 bases). Sequencing was done on a sample of peripheral blood. The receptor was isolated from a woman aged 55-69 years with acute or convalescent COVID-19. The CDR3 sequence: CASSESYRNQPQHF. CDR3 coding DNA: TGTGCCAGCAGTGAATCGTACAGGAATCAGCCCCAGCATTTT.